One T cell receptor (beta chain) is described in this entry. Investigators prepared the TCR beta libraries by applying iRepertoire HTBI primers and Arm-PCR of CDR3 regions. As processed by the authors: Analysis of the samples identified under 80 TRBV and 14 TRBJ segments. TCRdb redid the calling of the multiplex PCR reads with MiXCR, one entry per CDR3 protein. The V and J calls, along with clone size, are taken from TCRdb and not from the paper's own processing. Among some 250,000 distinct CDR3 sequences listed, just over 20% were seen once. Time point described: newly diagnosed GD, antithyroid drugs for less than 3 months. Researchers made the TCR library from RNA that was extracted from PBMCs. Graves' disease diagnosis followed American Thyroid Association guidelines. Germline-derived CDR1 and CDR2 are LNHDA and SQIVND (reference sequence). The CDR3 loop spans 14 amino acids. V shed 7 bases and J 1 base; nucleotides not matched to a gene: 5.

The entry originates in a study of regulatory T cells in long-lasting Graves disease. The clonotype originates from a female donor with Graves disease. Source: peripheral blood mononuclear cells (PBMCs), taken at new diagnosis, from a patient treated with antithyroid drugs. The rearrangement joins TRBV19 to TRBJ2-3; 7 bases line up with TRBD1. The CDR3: CASTKGAGTDTQYF. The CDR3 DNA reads TGTGCCAGTACCAAGGGGGCAGGCACAGATACGCAGTATTTT.